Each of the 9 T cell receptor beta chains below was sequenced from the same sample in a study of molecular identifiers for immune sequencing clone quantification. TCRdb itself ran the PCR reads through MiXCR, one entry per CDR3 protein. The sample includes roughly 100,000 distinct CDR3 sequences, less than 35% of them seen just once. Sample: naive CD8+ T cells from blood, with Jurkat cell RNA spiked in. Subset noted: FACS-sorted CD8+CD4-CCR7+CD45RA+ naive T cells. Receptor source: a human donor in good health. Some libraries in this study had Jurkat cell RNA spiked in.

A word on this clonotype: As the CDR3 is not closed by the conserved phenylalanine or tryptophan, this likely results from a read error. The CDR3 sequence is CTSSQEGGLSYNEQFI. Written as DNA, the CDR3 is TGCACCAGCAGCCAAGAAGGAGGGTTGTCCTACAATGAGCAGTTCATC. The V and J genes are TRBV4-1 and TRBJ2-1; tentative D call: TRBD2 (6 bases). The germline V gene encodes CDR1 MGHRA and CDR2 YSYEKL. The CDR3 runs to 16 residues.

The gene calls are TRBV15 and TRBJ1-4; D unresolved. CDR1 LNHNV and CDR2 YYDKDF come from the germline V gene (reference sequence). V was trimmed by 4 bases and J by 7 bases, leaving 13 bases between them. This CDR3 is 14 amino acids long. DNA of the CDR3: TGTGCCACCAGCAAGGATTGGGGAGGTGAAAAACTGTTTTTT. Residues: CATSKDWGGEKLFF. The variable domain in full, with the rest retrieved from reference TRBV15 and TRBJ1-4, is DAMVIQNPRYQVTQFGKPVTLSCSQTLNHNVMYWYQQKSSQAPKLLFHYYDKDFNNEADTPDNFQSRRPNTSFCFLDIRSPGLGDTAMYLCATSKDWGGEKLFFGSGTQLSVL.

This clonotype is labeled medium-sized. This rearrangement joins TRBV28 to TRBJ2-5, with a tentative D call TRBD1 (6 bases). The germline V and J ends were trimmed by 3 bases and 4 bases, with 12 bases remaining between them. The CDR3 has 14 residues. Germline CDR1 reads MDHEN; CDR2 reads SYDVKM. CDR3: CASSFPRGRETQYF. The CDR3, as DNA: TGTGCCAGCAGTTTTCCCAGGGGTCGAGAGACCCAGTACTTC.

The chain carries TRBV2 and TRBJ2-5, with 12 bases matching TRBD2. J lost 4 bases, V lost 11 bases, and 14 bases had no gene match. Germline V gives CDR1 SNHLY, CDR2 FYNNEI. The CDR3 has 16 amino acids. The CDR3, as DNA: TGTGCCGCTGGTGGGGCTAGCGGGAGGGCCGTAGAGACCCAGTACTTC. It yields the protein CAAGGASGRAVETQYF.

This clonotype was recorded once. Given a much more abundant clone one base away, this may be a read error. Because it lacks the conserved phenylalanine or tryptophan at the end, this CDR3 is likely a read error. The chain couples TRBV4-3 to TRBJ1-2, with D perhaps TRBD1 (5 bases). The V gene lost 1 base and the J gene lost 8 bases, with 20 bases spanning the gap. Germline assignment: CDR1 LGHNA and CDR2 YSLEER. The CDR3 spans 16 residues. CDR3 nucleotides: TGCGCCAGCAGCCAAGGTATGGCAGGGCGTCTTCAAGGCTACACCATC. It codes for CASSQGMAGRLQGYTI.

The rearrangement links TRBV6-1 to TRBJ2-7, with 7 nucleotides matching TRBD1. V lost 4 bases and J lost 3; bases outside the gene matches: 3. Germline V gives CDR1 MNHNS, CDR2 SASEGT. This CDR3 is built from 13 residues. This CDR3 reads CASSGGQFYEQYF. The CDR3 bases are TGTGCCAGCAGTGGGGGACAGTTCTACGAGCAGTACTTC.

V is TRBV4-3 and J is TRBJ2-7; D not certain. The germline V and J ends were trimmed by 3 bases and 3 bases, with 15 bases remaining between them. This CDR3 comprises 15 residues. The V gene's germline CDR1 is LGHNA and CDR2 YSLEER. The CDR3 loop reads CASSQAQMGYYEQYF. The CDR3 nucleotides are TGCGCCAGCAGCCAGGCCCAGATGGGTTACTACGAGCAGTACTTC.

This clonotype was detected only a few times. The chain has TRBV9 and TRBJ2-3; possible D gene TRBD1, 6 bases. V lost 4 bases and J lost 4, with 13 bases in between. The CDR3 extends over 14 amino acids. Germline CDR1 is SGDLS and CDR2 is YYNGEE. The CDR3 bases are TGTGCCAGCAGCTACATGGGGGCGGCAGATACGCAGTATTTT. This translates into CASSYMGAADTQYF. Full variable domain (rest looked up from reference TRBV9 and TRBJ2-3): DSGVTQTPKHLITATGQRVTLRCSPRSGDLSVYWYQQSLDQGLQFLIQYYNGEERAKGNILERFSAQQFPDLHSELNLSSLELGDSALYFCASSYMGAADTQYFGPGTRLTVL.

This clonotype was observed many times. Here the CDR3 reads CASSLVQPKETQYF. The CDR3 DNA sequence: TGTGCCAGCAGCTTGGTCCAGCCAAAAGAGACCCAGTACTTC. The chain is built from TRBV5-5 and TRBJ2-5; D is unclear. Trimming took off 0 bases at V and 3 bases at J, with 9 bases between the two ends. The CDR3 is made up of 14 amino acids. The germline gives CDR1 SGHKS, CDR2 YYEKEE (reference sequence).